This TCR beta chain was recovered during a study of cytomegalovirus exposure and HLA in healthy donors. Findings and limits, study-wide: When analyzed later, a missense DCLRE1C variant was found to be linked to TCR beta V- and J-gene trimming. In an earlier analysis, productive rearrangement rates for most beta V segments clustered near 87% or 30%. Sequencing depth across donors, presence/absence analyses assumed, was roughly uniform. Several of the most significant clusters appeared linked to common viral pathogens, based on a later analysis.

It was with 60 Vbeta and 13 Jbeta primers that the PCR ran. This table comes from immunoSEQ multiplex PCR, and its TCRdb copy is limited to in-frame clones, with some not included. The table includes 90,000 to 100,000 clones, 75% to 85% detected once. The germline V and J ends were trimmed by 5 bases and 8 bases, with 10 bases remaining between them. Germline assignment: CDR1 MNHNS and CDR2 SASEGT. The CDR3 runs 12 residues. To note about this clone: The antigen is not known.

This TCR was recovered from a woman aged 35 to 49 in good health and CMV-seronegative. The chain has TRBV6-1 and TRBJ1-5; no clear D. Sequences were obtained from PBMCs. The CDR3 DNA reads as TGTGCCAGCAGTTCCCAGGCAGAGCCCCAGCATTTT. Amino acid sequence: CASSSQAEPQHF.